What follows describes a single TCR beta chain. Germline V gives CDR1 SEHNR, CDR2 FQNEAQ (reference sequence). Trimming pared 5 bases from V and 4 bases from J, leaving 23 bases between. CDR3 length equals 17 residues. These data come from a study of T-cell memory formation after mild COVID-19. Constant-segment primers and 5'RACE yielded cDNA libraries for TCR alpha and TCR beta, each carrying sample barcodes and UMIs. TCRdb recomputed calls from the 5' RACE reads with MiXCR, one row per CDR3 protein. The sample lists under 450,000 distinct CDR3 sequences; around a fifth were seen once. This TCR was sampled from a man younger than 30 who had mild COVID-19 (a few samples of this study predate the infection). Cell type and time point are not known. Sequenced: PBMCs or a T cell subset sorted from them (not recorded which). V is TRBV7-9 and J is TRBJ1-2; no definite D call. This chain's CDR3 is CASSKEDRRWLTYGYTF. For the CDR3, the DNA is TGTGCCAGCAGCAAAGAGGACCGTCGTTGGTTAACCTATGGCTACACCTTC.